Reported below is one TCR beta chain. Both subsets, CD45RA+ naive and CD45RA-negative memory, were split from the CD4+ cells. This entry belongs to a study of shared clonotypes between healthy human individuals. Clones were sequenced by immunoSEQ multiplex PCR, and TCRdb holds only the in-frame ones, with some missing. Among approximately 980,000 clones listed, approximately 80% were seen once. CDR3 length: 17 amino acids. This TCR was recovered from a man younger than 30 in good health. Sequencing input: memory CD4+ T cells sorted from blood. Sample subset: CD45RA-negative fraction. This rearrangement joins TRBV21-1 to TRBJ1-5; whether TRBD1, the table's D call, matches the DNA was not checked. TRBV21-1 is listed as a pseudogene. CDR3 sequence reads: CASSLDRGRMGNQPQHF. In DNA form, the CDR3 reads TGTGCCAGCAGCCTGGACAGGGGGCGCATGGGCAATCAGCCCCAGCATTTT.